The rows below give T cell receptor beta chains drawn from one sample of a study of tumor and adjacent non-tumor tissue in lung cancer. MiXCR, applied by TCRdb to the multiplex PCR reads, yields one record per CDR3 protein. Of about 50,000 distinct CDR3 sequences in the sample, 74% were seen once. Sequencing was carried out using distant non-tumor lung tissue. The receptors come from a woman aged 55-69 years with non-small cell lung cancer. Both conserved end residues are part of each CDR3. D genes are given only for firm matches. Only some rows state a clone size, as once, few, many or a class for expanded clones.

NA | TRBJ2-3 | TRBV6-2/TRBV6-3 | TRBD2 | CASRLAGSFSTYAQYF | TGTGCCAGCCGACTAGCGGGGTCTTTTAGCACATATGCGCAGTATTTT
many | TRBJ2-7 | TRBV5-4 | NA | CASRETRDGYEQYF | TGTGCCAGCAGGGAAACCCGGGACGGCTACGAGCAGTACTTC
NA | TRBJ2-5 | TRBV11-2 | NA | CVCKGPSNQETQYF | TGTGTCTGCAAGGGGCCGAGCAACCAAGAGACCCAGTACTTC
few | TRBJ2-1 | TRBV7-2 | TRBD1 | CASSLEGSGGYNEQFF | TGTGCCAGCAGCTTAGAGGGGTCAGGGGGCTACAATGAGCAGTTCTTC
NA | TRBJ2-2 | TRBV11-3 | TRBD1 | CASSTGAGKWTGELFF | TGTGCCAGCAGCACAGGGGCAGGGAAATGGACTGGGGAACTGTTTTTT
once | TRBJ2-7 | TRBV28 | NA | CASSLRQGEGGVDKQYF | TGTGCCAGCAGTTTACGACAGGGTGAGGGAGGGGTCGACAAGCAGTACTTC
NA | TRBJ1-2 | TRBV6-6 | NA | CAGSTPGRTSWGYTF | TGTGCCGGCAGCACCCCGGGCCGAACATCGTGGGGCTACACATTC
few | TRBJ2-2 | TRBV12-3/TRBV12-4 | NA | CASSTRISGGELFF | TGTGCCAGCAGTACACGGATTAGCGGTGGGGAGCTGTTTTTT
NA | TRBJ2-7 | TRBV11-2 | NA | CASSFLGLHEQYF | TGTGCCAGCAGTTTCCTCGGGCTACACGAGCAGTACTTC
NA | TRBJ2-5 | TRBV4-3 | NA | CATSQDTGQQETQYF | TGCGCCACCAGCCAAGACACCGGACAACAAGAGACCCAGTACTTC
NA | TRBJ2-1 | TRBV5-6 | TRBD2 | CASSLLSSGRVWNEQFF | TGTGCCAGCAGTTTGTTATCCAGCGGGAGGGTGTGGAATGAGCAGTTCTTC
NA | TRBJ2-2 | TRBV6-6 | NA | CASSSWQGQRHFPNTGELFF | TGTGCCAGCAGTTCCTGGCAGGGACAACGCCACTTCCCGAACACCGGGGAGCTGTTTTTT
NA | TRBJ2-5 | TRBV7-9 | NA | CASSSSRGRLEGTQYF | TGTGCCAGCAGCTCTTCGCGGGGGCGGTTGGAAGGGACCCAGTACTTC
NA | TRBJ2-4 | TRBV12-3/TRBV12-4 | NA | CASSATGSGKNTQYF | TGTGCCAGTAGTGCAACAGGGAGTGGCAAAAACACTCAGTACTTC
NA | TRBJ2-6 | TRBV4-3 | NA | CASSPDSEGGANVLIF | TGCGCCAGCAGCCCAGACTCCGAGGGTGGGGCCAACGTCCTGATTTTC
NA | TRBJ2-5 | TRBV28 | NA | CASSLASADQRIETQYF | TGTGCCAGCAGTCTAGCGTCGGCAGACCAAAGGATAGAGACCCAGTACTTC
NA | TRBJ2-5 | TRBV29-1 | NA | CSGSHLGETQCF | TGCAGCGGATCGCATCTGGGGGAGACCCAGTGTTTC
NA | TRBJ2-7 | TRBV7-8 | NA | CTSSLSGIWGREQYF | TGTACCAGCAGCTTAAGTGGTATATGGGGTCGCGAGCAGTACTTC
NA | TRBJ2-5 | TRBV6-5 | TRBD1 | CASSRTGGQNQYF | TGTGCCAGCAGTCGGACAGGGGGTCAAAACCAGTACTTC
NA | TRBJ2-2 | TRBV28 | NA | CTSPPRGAGNIGELFF | TGTACCAGCCCCCCTAGGGGGGCTGGGAACATCGGGGAGCTGTTTTTT
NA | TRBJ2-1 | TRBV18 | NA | CANSPVVYEQFF | TGTGCCAACTCACCCGTGGTATATGAGCAGTTCTTC
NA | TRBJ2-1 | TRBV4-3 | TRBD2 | CVSSQASGLVGGNEQFF | TGCGTCAGCAGCCAAGCATCGGGACTAGTGGGAGGGAATGAGCAGTTCTTC
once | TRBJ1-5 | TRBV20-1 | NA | CSTSGGQGTNQPQHF | TGCAGTACTAGTGGGGGGCAGGGCACCAATCAGCCCCAGCATTTT
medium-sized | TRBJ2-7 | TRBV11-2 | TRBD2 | CASSYGTSGSYEQYF | TGTGCCAGCAGCTACGGGACTAGCGGGAGCTACGAGCAGTACTTC
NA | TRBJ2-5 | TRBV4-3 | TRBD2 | CASSQGLAGSETRCF | TGCGCCAGCAGCCAAGGGCTAGCGGGATCGGAGACCCGGTGCTTC
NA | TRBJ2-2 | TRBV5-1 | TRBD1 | CASNRDAGQGVTGELFF | TGCGCCAGCAACAGAGATGCAGGACAGGGAGTTACCGGGGAGCTGTTTTTC
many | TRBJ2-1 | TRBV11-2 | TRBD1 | CASSRSGTGDNEQFF | TGTGCCAGCAGCCGATCCGGGACAGGGGACAATGAGCAGTTCTTC
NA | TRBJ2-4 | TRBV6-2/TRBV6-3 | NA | CASSYVVQNVQYF | TGTGCCAGCAGTTACGTTGTTCAAAACGTTCAGTACTTC
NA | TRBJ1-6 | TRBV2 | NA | CASSIDWGNSPLHF | TGTGCCAGCAGTATTGACTGGGGTAATTCACCCCTCCACTTT
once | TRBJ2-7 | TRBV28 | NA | CASNSPGTWEQYF | TGTGCCAGCAATTCCCCGGGGACCTGGGAGCAGTACTTC
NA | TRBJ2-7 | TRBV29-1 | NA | CRVTGTYEQYF | TGCAGAGTAACTGGGACCTACGAGCAGTACTTC
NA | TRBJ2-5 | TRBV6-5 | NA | CANSRIGGQKTRYF | TGTGCCAACAGTCGGATAGGGGGTCAAAAGACCCGGTACTTC
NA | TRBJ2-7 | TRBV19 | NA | CASGTGWYEQYF | TGTGCCAGTGGTACGGGTTGGTACGAGCAGTACTTC
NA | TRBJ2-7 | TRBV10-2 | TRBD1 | CASSTGQGYEQYF | TGCGCCAGCAGTACGGGACAGGGATACGAGCAGTACTTC
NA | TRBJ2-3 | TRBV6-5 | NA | CASSYTETSIGTDTQYF | TGTGCCAGCAGTTACACCGAGACATCCATCGGCACAGATACGCAGTATTTT
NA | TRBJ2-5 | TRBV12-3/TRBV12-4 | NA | CASRDGRALYLETQYF | TGTGCCAGCAGGGACGGACGGGCCCTGTACCTAGAGACCCAGTACTTC
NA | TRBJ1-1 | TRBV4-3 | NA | CATSETGRPNTEAFF | TGCGCCACCAGCGAAACCGGACGGCCGAACACTGAAGCTTTCTTT
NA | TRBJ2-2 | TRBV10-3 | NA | CTIQRQTTGELFF | TGTACCATACAGCGCCAGACAACCGGGGAGCTGTTTTTT
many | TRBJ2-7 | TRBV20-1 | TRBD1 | CSALRGIHSYEQYF | TGCAGTGCTCTCAGGGGGATCCACTCCTACGAGCAGTACTTC
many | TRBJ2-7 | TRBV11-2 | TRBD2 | CASSLYREAYEQYF | TGTGCCAGCAGCTTATATCGGGAGGCCTACGAGCAGTACTTC
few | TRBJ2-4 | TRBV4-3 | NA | CGSGPSRERGNIQYF | TGCGGCAGCGGCCCAAGTCGGGAGAGGGGTAACATTCAGTACTTC
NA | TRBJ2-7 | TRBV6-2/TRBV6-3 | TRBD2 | CDRSSSGGYEQYF | TGTGACAGGAGTTCCTCGGGGGGCTACGAGCAGTACTTC
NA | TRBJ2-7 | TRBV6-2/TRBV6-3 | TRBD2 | CVGRTTSGPYEQYF | TGTGTCGGCAGGACAACTAGCGGCCCCTACGAGCAGTACTTC
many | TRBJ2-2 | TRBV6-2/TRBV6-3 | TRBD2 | CASSFSLAENTGELFF | TGTGCCAGCAGTTTTTCACTAGCGGAGAACACCGGGGAGCTGTTTTTT
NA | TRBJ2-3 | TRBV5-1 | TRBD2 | CASNLARTTAGADTQYF | TGCGCCAGCAACTTGGCGCGGACAACAGCGGGGGCAGATACGCAGTATTTT
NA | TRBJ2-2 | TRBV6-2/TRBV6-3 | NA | CVSSPGDAEGGELFF | TGTGTCAGCAGTCCGGGGGATGCTGAAGGCGGGGAGCTGTTTTTT
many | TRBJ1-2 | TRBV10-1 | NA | CASPGPRDGYTF | TGCGCCAGTCCGGGGCCTAGGGATGGCTACACCTTC
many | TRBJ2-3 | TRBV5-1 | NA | CASSLTGADTDTQYF | TGCGCCAGCAGCTTGACGGGAGCGGACACAGATACGCAGTATTTT
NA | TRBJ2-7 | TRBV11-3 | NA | CASSLDAGTYEHYF | TGTGCCAGCAGCTTAGATGCGGGAACCTACGAACACTACTTC
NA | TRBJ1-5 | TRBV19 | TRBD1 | CASSTQGQGTGWPQHF | TGTGCCAGTAGTACCCAGGGACAGGGTACTGGATGGCCCCAGCATTTT
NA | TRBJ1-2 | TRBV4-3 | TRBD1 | CASSHPDRANYGHAF | TGCGCCAGCAGCCATCCGGACAGGGCTAACTATGGCCACGCCTTC
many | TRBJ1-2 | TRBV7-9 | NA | CASSLPGARAGYTF | TGTGCCAGCAGCTTACCAGGGGCTAGGGCTGGCTACACCTTC
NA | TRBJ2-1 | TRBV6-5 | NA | CASSFSSLDYHEQFF | TGTGCCAGCAGTTTTTCCTCACTAGACTACCATGAGCAGTTCTTC
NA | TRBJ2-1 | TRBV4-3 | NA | CASSQEGMSYNEEFF | TGCGCCAGTAGCCAAGAGGGGATGTCCTACAATGAGGAGTTCTTC
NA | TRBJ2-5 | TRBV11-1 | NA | CASNVTIWGEIQYF | TGTGCCAGCAACGTGACGATCTGGGGAGAGATCCAGTACTTC